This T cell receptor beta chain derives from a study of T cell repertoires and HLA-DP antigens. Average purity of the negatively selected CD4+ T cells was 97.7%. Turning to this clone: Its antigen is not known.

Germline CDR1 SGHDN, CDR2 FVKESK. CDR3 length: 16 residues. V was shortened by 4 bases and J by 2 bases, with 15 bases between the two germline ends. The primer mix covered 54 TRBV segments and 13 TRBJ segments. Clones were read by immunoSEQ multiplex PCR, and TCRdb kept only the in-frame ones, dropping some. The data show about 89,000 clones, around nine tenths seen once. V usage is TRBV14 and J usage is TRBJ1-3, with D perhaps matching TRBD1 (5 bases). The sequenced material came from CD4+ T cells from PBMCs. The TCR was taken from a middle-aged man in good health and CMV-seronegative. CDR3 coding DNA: TGTGCCAGCAGCCTAAGAGGGCAGGGCCCTGGAAACACCATATATTTT. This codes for CASSLRGQGPGNTIYF.